A single sample is the source of the 10 T cell receptor beta chains below, sequenced in a study of blood T cell repertoires in COVID-19. Some clones are missing from TCRdb's copy, which holds only in-frame ones; the method was immunoSEQ multiplex PCR. The sample has about 130,000 clones; about 70% are singletons. Sequencing was done on a sample of peripheral blood. These receptors came from a man older than 75 with COVID-19, enrolled during active disease.

V is TRBV5-6 and J is TRBJ2-1, with D hard to call. Germline V gives CDR1 SGHDT, CDR2 YYEEEE. The V end lost 2 bases, the J end lost 0 bases, and 6 bases lay between the germline ends. The CDR3 extends over 14 amino acids. The CDR3 spells CASSFGHSYNEQFF. As DNA, the CDR3 is TGTGCCAGCAGCTTTGGGCACTCCTACAATGAGCAGTTCTTC.

This chain connects TRBV15 to TRBJ2-7, with TRBD1 matching 7 bases. Germline-derived CDR1 and CDR2 are LNHNV and YYDKDF (reference sequence). This CDR3 region has 14 residues. The V segment lost 0 bases and the J segment 5 bases; nucleotides outside the gene matches: 4. CDR3 DNA: TGTGCCACCAGCAGAGACAGGGGGTTCGACGAGCAGTACTTC. Its translation: CATSRDRGFDEQYF.

J is TRBJ1-2 and V is TRBV30; D not resolved. This CDR3 is built from 13 residues. V lost 0 bases, J lost 4 bases, and 9 bases lay in between. Germline V gene data show CDR1 as GTSNPN and CDR2 as SVGIG (reference sequence). CDR3 amino acids: CAWSVTGFYGYTF. Written as DNA, the CDR3 is TGTGCCTGGAGTGTAACGGGGTTCTATGGCTACACCTTC.

This chain links TRBV7-3 with TRBJ2-3; 9 bases match TRBD2. The CDR3 contains 15 residues. The ends lost 8 bases at V and 3 bases at J; junction bases unmatched: 9. Germline V gene data show CDR1 as SGHTA and CDR2 as FQGTGA. In DNA form, the CDR3 reads TGTGCCAGCTCGTTAGCGGGAGTTCGTACAGATACGCAGTATTTT. Amino acid sequence: CASSLAGVRTDTQYF.

This clone was found once. The chain recombines TRBV11-2 with TRBJ1-5; 8 bases fit TRBD1. Germline values: CDR1 SGHAT, CDR2 FQNNGV. The junction had 5 bases not matched to a gene; V was cut back by 6 bases and J by 1 base. The CDR3 loop spans 15 amino acids. The CDR3 here is CASSQGAGSNQPQHF. As DNA, the CDR3 is TGTGCCAGCAGTCAGGGGGCTGGAAGCAATCAGCCCCAGCATTTT.

This clone occurred once. The genes are TRBV15 and TRBJ2-5; a possible D gene is TRBD2 (5 bases). Trimming took off 5 bases at V and 2 bases at J, with 15 bases between the two ends. In germline, CDR1 is LNHNV, CDR2 YYDKDF (reference sequence). This CDR3 is 15 amino acids long. The CDR3 region is CATSPDEGLQETQYF. DNA for the CDR3: TGTGCCACCAGCCCCGACGAGGGTTTACAAGAGACCCAGTACTTC.

The chain carries TRBV3-1 (or the pseudogene TRBV3-2) and TRBJ1-5, with D hard to call. CDR1 is LGHDT and CDR2 is YNNKEL in the germline V gene (reference sequence). The CDR3 runs to 15 residues. Trimming shortened V by 2 bases and J by 3 bases, and 11 bases separated the two germline ends. The CDR3 DNA sequence: TGTGCCAGCAGCCAACTACCGGGTCCCAATCAGCCCCAGCATTTT. As protein: CASSQLPGPNQPQHF.

This clone was seen more than once but under ten times. This rearrangement joins TRBV3-1 (or the pseudogene TRBV3-2) to TRBJ2-2; 9 bases fit TRBD1. Trimming at V came to 5 bases and at J to 6 bases, leaving 7 bases not matched to a gene. The CDR3 is made up of 15 amino acids. Germline loops: CDR1 LGHDT, CDR2 YNNKEL (reference sequence). CDR3 sequence (DNA): TGTGCCAGCAGCTTCGGACAGGGGAGCGCCGGGGAGCTGTTTTTT. Translated: CASSFGQGSAGELFF.

The chain recombines TRBV12-5 with TRBJ1-5; perhaps TRBD1 as D (5 bases). Trimming removed 9 bases from V and 0 bases from J, with 18 bases in between. Looked up from germline, CDR1 is LGHNT and CDR2 is FRNRAP. The CDR3 covers 16 residues. The CDR3 nucleotides are TGTGCTAGAGTCAAAGGGGCGAAACATAGCAATCAGCCCCAGCATTTT. Amino acids: CARVKGAKHSNQPQHF.

CDR3 sequence reads: CASSRIQGPKNIQYF. CDR3 in DNA: TGTGCCAGCAGCAGGATACAGGGCCCCAAAAACATTCAGTACTTC. The chain links TRBV7-9 to TRBJ2-4; TRBD1 might be the D (6 bases). V was trimmed by 5 bases and J by 2 bases, leaving 13 bases between them. This CDR3 contains 15 residues. CDR1 and CDR2 (germline): SEHNR, FQNEAQ (reference sequence).